This entry lists 15 T cell receptor beta chains sequenced from one sample in a study of CD8 T cells in ankylosing spondylitis. MiXCR, applied by TCRdb to the 5' RACE reads, yields one record per CDR3 protein. The sample lists hundreds of thousands of distinct CDR3 sequences; more than 25% were seen once. Specimen: blood, either unsorted or a sorted T cell fraction (not recorded which). The receptors here all came from a male donor with ankylosing spondylitis or in good health (not recorded which).

This clonotype was found a few times. This chain joins TRBV20-1 and TRBJ2-1; 10 bases map to TRBD2. Germline CDR1 reads DFQATT; CDR2 reads SNEGSKA (reference sequence). With V trimmed by 6 bases and J by 1 base, 9 bases remained unmatched. CDR3 length: 16 amino acids. For the CDR3, the DNA is TGCAGTGCCCCTGGGGCTAGCGGGAGTTCCTACAATGAGCAGTTCTTC. Translation gives CSAPGASGSSYNEQFF.

At least ten counts were recorded for this clonotype. The chain uses TRBV6-1 and TRBJ1-6; D unclear. CDR3 length: 14 residues. Trimming cost V 7 bases and J 0 bases, with 7 bases left between them. Germline loops: CDR1 MNHNS, CDR2 SASEGT. CDR3 nucleotide sequence: TGTGCCAGCACGCGTAGCTCCTATAATTCACCCCTCCACTTT. Protein product: CASTRSSYNSPLHF.

This clonotype was observed a few times. This chain connects TRBV20-1 to TRBJ2-3; D could derive from TRBD1 or TRBD2 (5 bases each). V lost 6 bases and J lost 6, with 16 bases in between. The CDR3 covers 13 residues. CDR1 and CDR2 (germline): DFQATT, SNEGSKA (reference sequence). The CDR3 sequence: CSATAPGPDTQYF. The CDR3 coding sequence is TGCAGTGCCACGGCCCCGGGGCCGGATACGCAGTATTTT.

This clonotype was seen many times. The V and J genes are TRBV29-1 and TRBJ2-7; 9 bases match TRBD1. CDR1 and CDR2 (germline): SQVTM, ANQGSEA. This CDR3 is 14 amino acids long. Trimming removed 3 bases from V and 6 bases from J; junction bases left unmatched: 9. CDR3 nucleotide sequence: TGCAGCGTTGAGCGAGGGACAGGGACCCTCGAGCAGTACTTC. Protein: CSVERGTGTLEQYF.

The chain carries TRBV2 and TRBJ2-4; D remains ambiguous. Germline CDR1 is SNHLY and CDR2 is FYNNEI. The CDR3 is 14 amino acids. Trimming left V 6 bases short and J 1 base short, with 10 bases between. CDR3 sequence: CASRQRVAKNIQYF. Here the CDR3 DNA reads TGTGCCAGCAGGCAACGCGTGGCCAAAAACATTCAGTACTTC. The whole variable domain, remainder taken from reference TRBV2 and TRBJ2-4, is EPEVTQTPSHQVTQMGQEVILRCVPISNHLYFYWYRQILGQKVEFLVSFYNNEISEKSEIFDDQFSVERPDGSNFTLKIRSTKLEDSAMYFCASRQRVAKNIQYFGAGTRLSVL.

The rearrangement uses TRBV12-3 or TRBV12-4 and TRBJ1-1, with a possible D match to TRBD1 (6 bases). Trimming took off 10 bases at V and 5 bases at J, with 17 bases between the two ends. CDR3 length: 13 amino acids. The CDR3 loop is CATREQGRTEAFF. CDR3 DNA: TGTGCCACCCGTGAACAGGGAAGGACTGAAGCTTTCTTT.

V and J are TRBV12-3 or TRBV12-4 and TRBJ2-7, with TRBD1 identical over 8 bases. The CDR3 contains 14 residues. V dropped 6 bases and J dropped 7; count of bases not matched to a gene: 11. Here the CDR3 DNA reads TGTGCCAGCAGGGGGGACAGGTATAAGGATGAGCAGTACTTC. Translation: CASRGDRYKDEQYF.

This clonotype was counted many times. This sequence joins TRBV6-5 and TRBJ1-5, with no clear D. Deletions cut 0 bases from V and 0 bases from J, with 15 bases between. Germline lookup yields CDR1 MNHEY and CDR2 SVGAGI. There are 18 residues in the CDR3. The CDR3 protein is CASSYSTRNGYSNQPQHF. The CDR3 DNA sequence: TGTGCCAGCAGTTACTCGACCAGAAATGGTTATAGCAATCAGCCCCAGCATTTT.

In its sample, this clonotype was seen a few times. This chain uses TRBV20-1 with TRBJ1-2; D is uncertain. The ends were cut back, 3 bases at V and 2 bases at J, with 7 bases in the middle. The CDR3 totals 12 residues. CDR1 is DFQATT, CDR2 SNEGSKA, per germline (reference sequence). This CDR3 is CSASRGNYGYTF. For the CDR3, the DNA is TGCAGTGCTAGTCGGGGAAACTATGGCTACACCTTC.

This clonotype was counted a few times. The J gene is TRBJ2-3, the V gene TRBV29-1, with D hard to call. The CDR3 has 16 amino acids. With 3 bases removed from V and 0 bases from J, the gap between germline ends came to 16 bases. The germline V gene encodes CDR1 SQVTM and CDR2 ANQGSEA. The CDR3 region has the DNA TGCAGCGTTGAGCCCAATACAGCTTATAGCACAGATACGCAGTATTTT. Translation gives CSVEPNTAYSTDTQYF.

This clonotype was recorded at least ten times. This rearrangement joins TRBV9 to TRBJ2-6; D ambiguous. The germline gives CDR1 SGDLS, CDR2 YYNGEE. This CDR3 region has 15 residues. The V gene lost 0 bases and the J gene lost 0 bases, with 4 bases spanning the gap. The CDR3 loop reads CASSVGYSGANVLTF. The CDR3 DNA is TGTGCCAGCAGCGTAGGATACTCTGGGGCCAACGTCCTGACTTTC.

CDR3 region: CASSGGASGVYEQYF. The CDR3 DNA sequence: TGTGCCAGCAGTGGCGGGGCTAGCGGTGTCTACGAGCAGTACTTC. The chain employs TRBV7-6 and TRBJ2-7, with TRBD2 identical over 7 bases. Per germline, CDR1 SGHVS and CDR2 FNYEAQ. The CDR3 totals 15 residues. The junction had 11 bases not matched to a gene; V was cut back by 6 bases and J by 3 bases.

This clonotype has a count of ten or more. The J gene is TRBJ2-2, the V gene TRBV15; D is unclear. This CDR3 has 13 amino acids. In germline, CDR1 is LNHNV, CDR2 YYDKDF (reference sequence). The V end lost 0 bases, the J end lost 7 bases, and 6 bases lay between the germline ends. CDR3 residues: CATSRDLNGELFF. The CDR3 DNA follows: TGTGCCACCAGCAGAGATCTGAACGGGGAGCTGTTTTTT.

The chain employs TRBV20-1 and TRBJ2-1; TRBD2 matches at 12 bases. This CDR3 comprises 16 residues. Looked up from germline, CDR1 is DFQATT and CDR2 is SNEGSKA (reference sequence). The junction had 3 bases not matched to a gene; V was cut back by 0 bases and J by 3 bases. In DNA, the CDR3 is TGCAGTGCTAGAGAATGGACTAGCGGGATCTACAATGAGCAGTTCTTC. Translating it yields CSAREWTSGIYNEQFF.

CDR3 DNA: TGCAGTGCTAGTGCCCGGGTTGGGGGGCTGAATGAGCAGTTCTTC. As protein: CSASARVGGLNEQFF. The chain carries TRBV20-1 and TRBJ2-1; D is tentatively TRBD1 or TRBD2 (6 bases each). Trimming shortened V by 3 bases and J by 7 bases, and 19 bases separated the two germline ends. The length of the CDR3 is 15 residues. The germline V gene has CDR1 DFQATT and CDR2 SNEGSKA (reference sequence).